These T cell receptor beta chains were read from a single sample in a study of blood T cells in healthy people across ages. Using its own MiXCR run on the 5' RACE reads, TCRdb lists one record per CDR3 protein. The profile shows 1.5 million to 1.9 million distinct CDR3 sequences, roughly two fifths of them singletons. Sequencing was performed on blood. The origin of the receptors is a young woman in good health. The CDR3 runs from the conserved cysteine through the conserved F or W. A D gene is named only where the DNA matches it firmly. Clone size is given for some rows only: seen once, a few or many times, or a class if the clone is expanded.

j_call v_call d_call clone_size cdr3_aa cdr3_nt
TRBJ2-5 TRBV27 TRBD1 NA CASSSLVAQGAQYF TGTGCCAGCAGTTCACTTGTCGCCCAGGGGGCCCAGTACTTC
TRBJ2-5 TRBV5-1 TRBD2 NA CASRRTSGQNEQYF TGCGCCAGCAGGCGGACTAGCGGTCAGAATGAGCAGTACTTC
TRBJ2-7 TRBV4-2 NA NA CASSPRGTLNYEQYF TGTGCCAGCAGCCCCCGAGGGACTCTCAACTACGAGCAGTACTTC
TRBJ1-1 TRBV4-1 TRBD1 NA CASSQTGKAFF TGCGCCAGCAGCCAGACAGGGAAAGCTTTCTTT
TRBJ2-2 TRBV4-1 NA NA CASSQDKGNVPVGELFF TGCGCCAGCAGCCAAGATAAAGGGAACGTGCCTGTCGGGGAGCTGTTTTTT
TRBJ2-5 TRBV10-3 NA NA CAISVNGGGETQYF TGTGCCATCAGTGTTAACGGGGGCGGAGAGACCCAGTACTTC
TRBJ2-7 TRBV7-2 NA NA CASSLGGQKKHEQYF TGTGCCAGCAGCTTAGGCGGACAGAAGAAGCACGAGCAGTACTTC
TRBJ2-7 TRBV30 NA NA CAWRAGNEQYF TGTGCCTGGAGGGCAGGGAACGAGCAGTACTTC
TRBJ2-7 TRBV9 NA NA CASSVGGRGNEQYF TGTGCCAGCAGCGTAGGGGGCAGGGGTAACGAGCAGTACTTC
TRBJ2-1 TRBV4-2 NA NA CASSQDILSYFYNEQFF TGTGCCAGCAGCCAAGATATTTTGTCATACTTCTACAATGAGCAGTTCTTC
TRBJ2-7 TRBV5-1 TRBD1 NA CASNTGGTSYEQYF TGCGCCAGCAACACAGGGGGAACTTCCTACGAGCAGTACTTC
TRBJ2-1 TRBV29-1 TRBD2 NA CSALPGGAAYNEQFF TGCAGCGCGCTGCCCGGGGGGGCCGCCTACAATGAGCAGTTCTTC
TRBJ1-2 TRBV27 NA NA CASSSKRWGTYGYTF TGTGCCAGCAGTTCCAAACGGTGGGGTACCTATGGCTACACCTTC
TRBJ1-1 TRBV30 NA NA CAWITGWGTEAFF TGTGCCTGGATCACTGGGTGGGGAACTGAAGCTTTCTTT
TRBJ2-5 TRBV28 NA NA CASSLRQVNEQYF TGTGCCAGCAGTTTACGACAGGTCAATGAGCAGTACTTC
TRBJ2-3 TRBV7-9 NA few CASSLYEAASTDTQYF TGTGCCAGCAGCTTATATGAAGCGGCTAGCACAGATACGCAGTATTTT
TRBJ2-2 TRBV12-3/TRBV12-4 NA NA CASRSGTHPGELFF TGTGCCAGCAGATCCGGGACACACCCCGGGGAGCTGTTTTTT
TRBJ2-1 TRBV3-1 NA NA CASKSTDEQFF TGTGCCAGCAAGTCTACCGATGAGCAGTTCTTC
TRBJ2-7 TRBV12-5 TRBD1 NA CASGDDRDLYNEQYF TGTGCTAGTGGTGACGACAGGGATCTTTACAATGAGCAGTACTTC
TRBJ2-5 TRBV7-2 TRBD2 NA CASSDLAGDEQYF TGTGCCAGCAGCGACCTAGCGGGGGATGAGCAGTACTTC
TRBJ2-7 TRBV12-3/TRBV12-4 TRBD1 few CASNLGQGVYEQYF TGTGCCAGCAACCTCGGACAGGGAGTCTACGAGCAGTACTTC
TRBJ2-3 TRBV20-1 NA few CSARYNTDTQYF TGCAGTGCTAGATATAACACAGATACGCAGTATTTT
TRBJ1-1 TRBV18 NA NA CASPPPVGPGRTEAFF TGTGCCAGCCCCCCCCCCGTAGGACCTGGGCGAACTGAAGCTTTCTTT
TRBJ1-1 TRBV12-3/TRBV12-4 NA NA CASRYAGQNTEAFF TGTGCCAGTCGATATGCAGGGCAGAACACTGAAGCTTTCTTT
TRBJ1-2 TRBV4-3 NA once CTSSQDPKASGYTF TGCACCAGCAGCCAAGATCCCAAGGCAAGCGGCTACACCTTC
TRBJ2-5 TRBV29-1 TRBD2 NA CSAFPAGGLQETQYF TGCAGCGCCTTCCCAGCGGGAGGGCTACAAGAGACCCAGTACTTC
TRBJ2-7 TRBV7-3 TRBD1 once CASSLQGAQRTNEQYF TGTGCCAGCAGCTTACAGGGGGCCCAGCGGACGAACGAGCAGTACTTC
TRBJ2-5 TRBV5-1 TRBD2 few CASSLDGSGRAQETQYF TGCGCCAGCAGCTTGGATGGTAGCGGGAGGGCCCAAGAGACCCAGTACTTC
TRBJ2-7 TRBV5-6 NA few CASSFSDNEQYF TGTGCCAGCAGCTTTTCAGACAATGAGCAGTACTTC
TRBJ1-1 TRBV29-1 NA few CSVEDLGTPNTEAFF TGCAGCGTTGAAGATCTGGGGACACCGAACACTGAAGCTTTCTTT
TRBJ2-7 TRBV5-8 TRBD2 few CASSSTSGIGYEQYF TGTGCCAGCAGCTCTACTAGCGGGATAGGTTACGAGCAGTACTTC
TRBJ2-5 TRBV15 NA NA CATSIGGTELRETQYF TGTGCCACCAGCATAGGGGGGACAGAGCTCCGGGAGACCCAGTACTTC
TRBJ2-3 TRBV4-3 TRBD2 NA CASSQLAGFIDTQYF TGCGCCAGCAGCCAACTAGCGGGGTTTATAGATACGCAGTATTTT
TRBJ2-1 TRBV27 NA few CASSLWSEYNEQFF TGTGCCAGCAGCCTATGGTCTGAATACAATGAGCAGTTCTTC
TRBJ1-2 TRBV7-3 NA NA CASSLAPGVAAYGYTF TGTGCCAGCAGCTTAGCCCCCGGGGTGGCGGCTTATGGCTACACCTTC
TRBJ1-1 TRBV7-2 TRBD1 NA CASSSLTGVVSFF TGTGCCAGCAGCTCCTTAACAGGGGTCGTTTCTTTCTTT
TRBJ1-4 TRBV28 NA NA CASIRWLEKLFF TGTGCCAGCATTAGATGGTTGGAAAAACTGTTTTTT
TRBJ2-5 TRBV20-1 TRBD1 NA CSARPGGQETQYF TGCAGTGCTAGGCCAGGGGGCCAAGAGACCCAGTACTTC
TRBJ2-7 TRBV20-1 TRBD2 NA CSASRTSEAGEQYF TGCAGTGCTTCCCGGACTAGCGAGGCTGGCGAGCAGTACTTC
TRBJ1-1 TRBV13 NA NA CASWGRGNTEAFF TGTGCCAGCTGGGGACGCGGGAACACTGAAGCTTTCTTT
TRBJ2-5 TRBV7-2 NA once CASSILAQETQYF TGTGCCAGCAGCATACTAGCCCAAGAGACCCAGTACTTC
TRBJ2-3 TRBV12-3/TRBV12-4 TRBD2 once CASRRDDTGGADTQYF TGTGCCAGCAGACGAGACGACACGGGGGGTGCAGATACGCAGTATTTT
TRBJ1-2 TRBV7-2 TRBD1 NA CTSSFRGQGRNYGYTF TGTACCAGCAGCTTTAGGGGACAGGGGCGGAACTATGGCTACACCTTC
TRBJ2-1 TRBV4-2 TRBD1 few CASSHTGESYNEQFF TGTGCCAGCAGCCATACAGGGGAATCCTACAATGAGCAGTTCTTC
TRBJ1-2 TRBV6-2/TRBV6-3 NA many CASSKRGNGYTF TGTGCCAGCAGTAAAAGAGGGAACGGCTACACCTTC
TRBJ2-1 TRBV20-1 NA many CSAYRGGRSYNEQFF TGCAGTGCCTATAGAGGGGGGCGATCCTACAATGAGCAGTTCTTC
TRBJ1-5 TRBV15 NA NA CATSKGYSNQPQHF TGTGCCACCAGTAAAGGTTATAGCAATCAGCCCCAGCATTTT
TRBJ1-5 TRBV30 NA NA CAWSGQVSNQPQHF TGTGCCTGGAGTGGGCAGGTTAGCAATCAGCCCCAGCATTTT
TRBJ2-1 TRBV5-6 TRBD2 many CASRSGAYNEQFF TGTGCCAGCCGGAGCGGGGCATACAATGAGCAGTTCTTC
TRBJ2-1 TRBV13 TRBD1 once CASSFLLDRDSYNEQFF TGTGCCAGCAGCTTCCTCCTGGACAGGGATTCCTACAATGAGCAGTTCTTC
TRBJ2-3 TRBV25-1 NA few CASSRNPKGSSRSTDTQYF TGTGCCAGCAGCAGAAACCCCAAGGGGAGCAGCCGCAGCACAGATACGCAGTATTTT
TRBJ2-7 TRBV20-1 NA few CSARGPMSYEQYF TGCAGTGCTAGGGGGCCGATGAGCTACGAGCAGTACTTC
TRBJ1-4 TRBV18 NA NA CASSPRPGATNEKLFF TGTGCCAGCTCACCACGTCCAGGGGCAACTAATGAAAAACTGTTTTTT
TRBJ1-6 TRBV6-5 NA NA CASRASTGRHSPPHF TGTGCCAGCAGGGCCTCCACAGGGCGCCATTCACCCCCCCACTTT
TRBJ2-2 TRBV12-3/TRBV12-4 NA NA CASSLGGQNTGELFF TGTGCCAGCAGTTTAGGCGGACAGAACACCGGGGAGCTGTTTTTT
TRBJ2-3 TRBV10-3 TRBD1 NA CAISGEIPGQNTDTQYF TGTGCCATCAGTGGTGAAATCCCGGGACAGAACACAGATACGCAGTATTTT
TRBJ2-1 TRBV3-1 TRBD2 few CASSHGTGGSDNEQFF TGTGCCAGCAGCCACGGCACGGGGGGATCCGACAATGAGCAGTTCTTC
TRBJ1-1 TRBV6-5 NA NA CASSYSFMNTEAFF TGTGCCAGCAGTTACTCGTTTATGAACACTGAAGCTTTCTTT
TRBJ2-5 TRBV28 TRBD1 few CATTWTGSPGETQYF TGTGCCACTACTTGGACAGGTTCTCCGGGGGAGACCCAGTACTTC